This paragraph reports one TCR beta chain. This record belongs to a study of beta chain features in type 1 diabetes. This CDR3 is built from 14 residues. In germline, CDR1 is SQVTM, CDR2 ANQGSEA. V was cut by 6 bases and J by 5 bases, with 19 bases left in between. Expressed TCRB transcripts got sequenced, as all isolated RNA was reverse transcribed. The method was immunoSEQ multiplex PCR; TCRdb's version includes in-frame clones alone and lacks a portion of them. The sample has around 300,000 clones, 9.5% to 11% seen once. Sequenced: naive CD4+ T cells from blood. The source is a woman aged 30 to 39 in good health. The rearrangement uses TRBV29-1 and TRBJ1-1; D gene unclear. The CDR3 here is CSVATLLAYTEAFF. The CDR3 DNA sequence: TGCAGCGTGGCGACACTCCTAGCATATACTGAAGCTTTCTTT.